The T cell receptor beta chain described here comes from a study of cytomegalovirus exposure and HLA in healthy donors. Turning to this clone: As yet, its antigen is unknown.

60 Vbeta and 13 Jbeta primers were used in PCR. Sequencing was performed with immunoSEQ multiplex PCR; in TCRdb, only in-frame clones are kept and a portion is missing. The table shows about 110,000 clones, with around 86% occurring only once. Notes on the study in general: Among the CMV-associated chains, a few were confirmed in vitro as specific for CMV antigens. By a later analysis, the bulk of CMV-associated TCR beta chains appeared HLA-restricted. Indistinguishable V segments, including TRBV6-2 and TRBV6-3, were excluded. The only immune exposure information that was available was CMV serostatus.

The germline gives CDR1 LGHNT, CDR2 FRNRAP. CDR3 size: 18 residues. J was trimmed by 3 bases and V by 6 bases; bases with no gene match: 15. The specimen was PBMCs. V is TRBV12-5 and J is TRBJ2-1; TRBD1 matches 9 bases. The receptor's source is a man aged 25 to 40 in good health and CMV-seropositive. The DNA of the CDR3 is TGTGCTAGTGGCCCGGGACAGGGACCAGGAGTAGGCTACAATGAGCAGTTCTTC. Protein sequence: CASGPGQGPGVGYNEQFF.